Listed here are 27 T cell receptor beta chains from one sample, sequenced in a study of shared clonotypes between healthy human individuals. Data came from immunoSEQ multiplex PCR; TCRdb stores just in-frame clones and leaves some out. The table shows around 480,000 clones, with roughly 85% occurring only once. Sequenced material: PBMCs. Receptors originate from a woman in her thirties or forties in good health. Some clones in this sample may be carry-over from other donors' samples.

The sample holds one count of this clone. The chain recombines TRBV11-2 with TRBJ2-5, with TRBD2 matching over 8 bases. The CDR3 length is 15 residues. V lost 3 bases and J lost 2; bases outside the gene matches: 5. CDR1 is SGHAT, CDR2 FQNNGV, per germline. DNA for the CDR3: TGTGCCAGCAGCTTGCTAGCGGGCCTACAAGAGACCCAGTACTTC. Translated: CASSLLAGLQETQYF.

The V gene is TRBV19, the J gene TRBJ2-7, with a weak D call TRBD1 (6 bases). Germline values: CDR1 LNHDA, CDR2 SQIVND (reference sequence). Trimming removed 5 bases from V and 4 bases from J, with 15 bases in between. The CDR3 is made up of 14 amino acids. CDR3 coding DNA: TGTGCCAGTAGTTACCGGGACACCCCATACGAGCAGTACTTC. Translating it yields CASSYRDTPYEQYF.

The chain carries TRBV19 and TRBJ2-2; 14 nucleotides agree with TRBD2. This CDR3 spans 17 amino acids. Germline V lookup: CDR1 LNHDA, CDR2 SQIVND (reference sequence). V was clipped by 8 bases and J by 6 bases; unmatched bases: 11. The chain's CDR3 is CASGKTSGRAGSGELFF. CDR3 DNA: TGTGCCAGTGGAAAGACTAGCGGGAGGGCCGGATCCGGGGAGCTGTTTTTT. Based on the CDR3 plus reference TRBV19 and TRBJ2-2, the full variable domain is DGGITQSPKYLFRKEGQNVTLSCEQNLNHDAMYWYRQDPGQGLRLIYYSQIVNDFQKGDIAEGYSVSREKKESFPLTVTSAQKNPTAFYLCASGKTSGRAGSGELFFGEGSRLTVL.

The genes are TRBV2 and TRBJ2-4, with D uncertain. Germline V gene lookup returns CDR1 SNHLY and CDR2 FYNNEI. V was trimmed by 8 bases and J by 0 bases, leaving 8 bases between them. The CDR3 loop spans 13 amino acids. The CDR3 spells CASRSLAKNIQYF. CDR3 in DNA: TGTGCCAGCCGATCTCTAGCCAAAAACATTCAGTACTTC.

The chain uses TRBV7-2 and TRBJ1-2; D gene unclear. V was cut by 2 bases and J by 1 base, with 8 bases left in between. Germline V lookup: CDR1 SGHTA, CDR2 FQGNSA. The CDR3 has 14 residues. Written as DNA, the CDR3 is TGTGCCAGCAGCTTAATTAGTGGTAACTATGGCTACACCTTC. Translation gives CASSLISGNYGYTF. The whole variable domain, filled in from reference TRBV7-2 and TRBJ1-2, reads GAGVSQSPSNKVTEKGKDVELRCDPISGHTALYWYRQSLGQGLEFLIYFQGNSAPDKSGLPSDRFSAERTGGSVSTLTIQRTQQEDSAVYLCASSLISGNYGYTFGSGTRLTVV.

The chain carries TRBV21-1 and TRBJ1-1; the table assigns TRBD1, which was not confirmed against the DNA. TRBV21-1 is noted as a pseudogene. This CDR3 is built from 12 residues. The CDR3 DNA is TGTGCCAGCAGCAAAGAGGGGCCTGAAGCTTTCTTT. Protein product: CASSKEGPEAFF.

This clone occurred once. The gene calls are TRBV27 and TRBJ2-2; 7 bases map to TRBD2. Germline CDR1 MNHEY, CDR2 SMNVEV (reference sequence). This CDR3 has 15 residues. J lost 6 bases, V lost 2 bases, and 6 bases had no gene match. In nucleotides, the CDR3 is TGTGCCAGCAGTTTAGGGGGGGAAATGGCCGGGGAGCTGTTTTTT. It yields the protein CASSLGGEMAGELFF.

The sample holds one count of this clone. This chain links TRBV15 with TRBJ2-1; TRBD2 might be the D (6 bases). CDR1 is LNHNV, CDR2 YYDKDF, per germline (reference sequence). Trimming shortened V by 8 bases and J by 6 bases, and 23 bases separated the two germline ends. This CDR3 region has 16 residues. The CDR3 nucleotides are TGTGCCACCTCCTCTCGCGCGGGACCCGAGAGCAATGAGCAGTTCTTC. Its protein product is CATSSRAGPESNEQFF.

This chain connects TRBV29-1 to TRBJ2-1; D gene unclear. Germline CDR1 and CDR2: SQVTM and ANQGSEA. The V gene lost 6 bases and the J gene lost 8 bases, with 11 bases spanning the gap. The CDR3 has 11 amino acids. CDR3 protein: CSVFLRDEQFF. The CDR3 nucleotides are TGCAGCGTCTTTCTCCGGGATGAGCAGTTCTTC.

The chain couples TRBV10-3 to TRBJ2-5, with D perhaps being TRBD1 or TRBD2 (6 bases each). Germline V gene data show CDR1 as ENHRY and CDR2 as SYGVKD. V was pared by 2 bases and J by 5 bases, with 15 bases between. CDR3 length: 15 amino acids. The CDR3 reads CAISEGTGAGETQYF. CDR3 in DNA: TGTGCCATCAGTGAGGGCACGGGGGCGGGGGAGACCCAGTACTTC.

The chain couples TRBV7-2 to TRBJ2-7; 14 nucleotides align to TRBD2. This CDR3 has 14 amino acids. CDR1 and CDR2 (germline): SGHTA, FQGNSA. The trim removed 5 bases at V and 8 bases at J, leaving 5 bases unmatched. The CDR3 region has the DNA TGTGCCAGCAGCACCGGGACTAGCGGGAGTAAGCAGTACTTC. Amino acid sequence: CASSTGTSGSKQYF.

The gene calls are TRBV6-1 and TRBJ2-6, with D unclear. The CDR3 loop spans 15 amino acids. Germline lookup yields CDR1 MNHNS and CDR2 SASEGT. The V and J ends lost 3 bases and 0 bases respectively, with 6 bases between them. The CDR3 nucleotides are TGTGCCAGCAGTGAGAACCTCTCTGGGGCCAACGTCCTGACTTTC. Protein product: CASSENLSGANVLTF.

The rearrangement uses TRBV6-1 and TRBJ1-5; D uncertain. Trimming took 5 bases from V and 5 from J, leaving 13 bases between them. Germline V gene sequence: CDR1 MNHNS, CDR2 SASEGT. The CDR3 spans 14 residues. CDR3 in amino acids: CASSRNGAHQPQHF. Written as DNA, the CDR3 is TGTGCCAGCAGTCGGAATGGAGCTCATCAGCCCCAGCATTTT.

The chain is built from TRBV27 and TRBJ1-6; 7 bases map to TRBD1. V was pared by 4 bases and J by 5 bases, with 11 bases of the junction left unmatched. From germline, CDR1 is MNHEY and CDR2 SMNVEV (reference sequence). CDR3 length equals 17 residues. The CDR3 region is CASSSPFRDSDNSPLHF. CDR3 DNA sequence: TGTGCCAGCAGTTCCCCTTTCCGGGACAGCGATAATTCACCCCTCCACTTT.

This sequence joins TRBV29-1 and TRBJ2-3, with D hard to call. The V end lost 5 bases, the J end lost 3 bases, and 6 bases lay between the germline ends. Per the germline V gene, CDR1 is SQVTM and CDR2 is ANQGSEA. The CDR3 runs 11 residues. The CDR3 region is CSVQLTDTQYF. DNA for the CDR3: TGCAGCGTTCAATTAACAGATACGCAGTATTTT.

The chain uses TRBV20-1 and TRBJ2-1; D may correspond to TRBD1 or TRBD2 (5 bases each). V shed 6 bases and J shed 7 bases, with 10 bases lying between them. The CDR3 has 11 residues. Germline V CDR1 and CDR2: DFQATT, SNEGSKA (reference sequence). The chain's CDR3 is CSALWGNEQFF. CDR3 DNA sequence: TGCAGTGCCCTTTGGGGGAATGAGCAGTTCTTC.

The V call is TRBV7-4, the J call TRBJ2-1, with D possibly matching TRBD2 (6 bases). This CDR3 comprises 11 residues. The V gene lost 5 bases and the J gene lost 15 bases, with 14 bases spanning the gap. Germline CDR1 SGHVT, CDR2 SQSDAQ. The CDR3 DNA reads as TGTGCCAGCAGCCAACTAGCTTTTCCGTTCTTC. Protein: CASSQLAFPFF.

The V gene is TRBV4-3, the J gene TRBJ2-2, with D possibly being TRBD1 (5 bases). V lost 4 bases and J 1 base, leaving 16 bases between the germline ends. This CDR3 is 17 amino acids long. Per germline, CDR1 LGHNA and CDR2 YSLEER. CDR3 loop: CASSPALVRGNTGELFF. In nucleotides, the CDR3 is TGCGCCAGCAGCCCCGCTCTCGTTAGGGGGAACACCGGGGAGCTGTTTTTT.

This clone was observed a handful of times. This chain connects TRBV28 to TRBJ1-1; D is unclear. Trimming took 2 bases from V and 1 from J, leaving 11 bases between them. Germline V gene lookup returns CDR1 MDHEN and CDR2 SYDVKM. The CDR3 consists of 15 residues. In DNA form, the CDR3 reads TGTGCCAGCAGTTTAAAGTTGAAGAGGAACACTGAAGCTTTCTTT. Its protein product is CASSLKLKRNTEAFF.

J is TRBJ2-1 and V is TRBV4-2; 10 bases agree with TRBD2. CDR3 length: 16 amino acids. V gave up 3 bases and J gave up 7 bases; unmatched junction bases: 9. Germline V gene lookup returns CDR1 LGHNA and CDR2 YNFKEQ. DNA of the CDR3: TGTGCCAGCAGCCATTACCTAGCGGGAGCGACGAATGAGCAGTTCTTC. Translating it yields CASSHYLAGATNEQFF.

The rearrangement joins TRBV6-5 to TRBJ1-1; TRBD1 is a possible D gene (5 bases). V dropped 3 bases and J dropped 4 bases, with 9 bases sitting between them. The CDR3 is made up of 13 amino acids. Germline values: CDR1 MNHEY, CDR2 SVGAGI. This CDR3 is CASSYKQVTEAFF. The CDR3 DNA sequence: TGTGCCAGCAGTTATAAACAGGTCACTGAAGCTTTCTTT.

A few counts support this clone. The chain has TRBV6-1 and TRBJ2-1; 12 positions agree with TRBD2. Germline CDR1 MNHNS, CDR2 SASEGT. The trim removed 6 bases at V and 7 bases at J, leaving 7 bases unmatched. The CDR3 runs 15 residues. The CDR3 spells CASREGLAGGNEQFF. CDR3 coding DNA: TGTGCCAGCAGGGAGGGACTAGCGGGCGGGAATGAGCAGTTCTTC.

This clone was seen more than once but under ten times. This sequence joins TRBV29-1 and TRBJ2-7; either TRBD1 or TRBD2 may fit D (6 bases each). V shed 3 bases and J shed 7 bases, with 13 bases lying between them. This CDR3 has 12 residues. Germline CDR1 reads SQVTM; CDR2 reads ANQGSEA. The CDR3 protein is CSVERGAGEQYF. The CDR3 nucleotides read TGCAGCGTTGAGAGGGGGGCTGGGGAGCAGTACTTC.

The chain combines TRBV14 with TRBJ2-1; D is unresolved. CDR3 size: 16 residues. Trimming left V 4 bases short and J 0 bases short, with 13 bases between. Germline V gene lookup returns CDR1 SGHDN and CDR2 FVKESK. This CDR3 is CASSLTGASSYNEQFF. The CDR3, as DNA: TGTGCCAGCAGCCTTACTGGCGCCAGCTCCTACAATGAGCAGTTCTTC.

This clone has at least ten counts. The V call is TRBV5-1, the J call TRBJ2-5; D possibly matches TRBD1 or TRBD2 (5 bases each). The germline V gene encodes CDR1 SGHRS and CDR2 YFSETQ. V lost 0 bases and J lost 7, with 22 bases in between. The CDR3 has 17 residues. As DNA, the CDR3 is TGCGCCAGCAGCTTGGGCCCCTCGGGACCCACCTTTGGGACCCAGTACTTC. Protein: CASSLGPSGPTFGTQYF.

This clone was recorded many times. V usage is TRBV7-3 and J usage is TRBJ2-7; possibly TRBD1 for D (5 bases). Germline loops: CDR1 SGHTA, CDR2 FQGTGA. V was pared by 6 bases and J by 3 bases, with 9 bases between. The CDR3 contains 12 residues. The CDR3 DNA reads as TGTGCCAGCAGTCGCCAGGGCTACGAGCAGTACTTC. Translated: CASSRQGYEQYF.

V and J are TRBV2 and TRBJ2-4; 11 bases agree with TRBD2. Germline V gene data show CDR1 as SNHLY and CDR2 as FYNNEI. After removal of 6 bases from V and 0 bases from J, the junction contained 7 bases not matched to a gene. The length of the CDR3 is 17 residues. CDR3 nucleotides: TGTGCCAGCAGGGGACTAGCGGACTATCTAGCCAAAAACATTCAGTACTTC. Protein product: CASRGLADYLAKNIQYF.